Shown below are 22 T cell receptor beta chains from a single sample sequenced in a study of blood T cell repertoires in COVID-19 (dated by TCRdb to about 2020). Library generation was performed with the immunoSEQ multiplex PCR assay. In its TCRdb copy, this immuneACCESS table keeps in-frame sequences only and misses some clones. Where compared with another copy, unresolved V genes explain less than half of these, and the others have no known cause. This sample lists fewer than 70,000 clones; 80% to 95% were detected once. The top ten clones comprise about 9.1% of the sample. Source material: peripheral blood. These receptors originate from a woman over 75 with active COVID-19.

V usage is TRBV18 and J usage is TRBJ2-2; 9 bases agree with TRBD1. The CDR3 runs 16 residues. The V and J ends lost 2 bases and 7 bases, in that order; junction bases with no gene match: 8. CDR1 KGHSH and CDR2 LQKENI come from the germline V gene. CDR3 nucleotide sequence: TGTGCCAGCTCACCAGGAAACAGGGGGCAGATCGGGGAGCTGTTTTTT. It translates to CASSPGNRGQIGELFF.

DNA of the CDR3: TGTGCCAGCAGTTCTGGGCGTCAAGAGACCCAGTACTTC. Protein sequence: CASSSGRQETQYF. The chain uses TRBV12-3 or TRBV12-4 and TRBJ2-5; D gene ambiguous. The V and J ends lost 4 bases and 2 bases respectively, with 8 bases between them. The CDR3 extends over 13 amino acids.

About this clone itself: Other nucleotide sequences from this sample produce the same CDR3. The rearrangement joins TRBV6-5 to TRBJ2-5, with no clear D. CDR3 length equals 13 residues. CDR1 is MNHEY and CDR2 is SVGAGI in the germline V gene. V gave up 6 bases and J gave up 4 bases, with 12 bases separating them. The chain's CDR3 is CASSPPGGETQYF. DNA for the CDR3: TGTGCCAGCAGCCCCCCGGGTGGAGAGACCCAGTACTTC.

V gene TRBV18 combines with J gene TRBJ2-7, with TRBD1 identical over 9 bases. The CDR3 is 12 amino acids. Per germline, CDR1 KGHSH and CDR2 LQKENI. The CDR3: CASSPQGAEQYV. The DNA for the CDR3 is TGTGCCAGCTCGCCACAGGGGGCCGAGCAGTACGTC.

The chain recombines TRBV19 with TRBJ1-4; possible D gene TRBD1, 6 bases. This CDR3 region has 16 residues. The V end lost 3 bases, the J end lost 0 bases, and 11 bases lay between the germline ends. Germline V gene data show CDR1 as LNHDA and CDR2 as SQIVND (reference sequence). In DNA, the CDR3 is TGTGCCAGTAGTATCCCCAGGGGCGCAACTAATGAAAAACTGTTTTTT. Amino acids: CASSIPRGATNEKLFF.

J is TRBJ1-5 and V is TRBV7-8; tentatively, D is TRBD1 (6 bases). The V end was cut by 5 bases, the J end by 6 bases, with 11 bases between. Germline loops: CDR1 SGHVS, CDR2 FQNEAQ. This CDR3 comprises 13 residues. The CDR3 protein is CASSTGQVQPQHF. Here the CDR3 DNA reads TGTGCCAGCAGCACGGGACAAGTTCAGCCCCAGCATTTT.

The J gene is TRBJ1-4, the V gene TRBV19; a weak D match, TRBD1 (5 bases). V was pared by 8 bases and J by 7 bases, with 20 bases between. This CDR3 spans 15 amino acids. From germline, CDR1 is LNHDA and CDR2 SQIVND (reference sequence). This CDR3 reads CASAPGGARSEKLFF. CDR3 sequence (DNA): TGTGCCAGTGCCCCGGGAGGGGCCCGAAGTGAAAAACTGTTTTTT.

This clone is a singleton in its sample. The chain is built from TRBV19 and TRBJ1-2, with 8 bases matching TRBD1. The CDR3 extends over 15 amino acids. The germline V gene encodes CDR1 LNHDA and CDR2 SQIVND (reference sequence). V gave up 4 bases and J gave up 2 bases; unmatched junction bases: 6. CDR3 DNA sequence: TGTGCCAGTAGTACTGGACAGGGAATAAACTATGGCTACACCTTC. Protein sequence: CASSTGQGINYGYTF.

The chain joins TRBV19 to TRBJ1-2; possibly TRBD1 for D (5 bases). Per germline, CDR1 LNHDA and CDR2 SQIVND (reference sequence). V shed 2 bases and J shed 2 bases, with 9 bases lying between them. This CDR3 has 14 residues. The CDR3 protein is CASSIQSGNYGYTF. CDR3 bases: TGTGCCAGTAGTATACAGTCAGGGAACTATGGCTACACCTTC.

The rearrangement joins TRBV5-5 to TRBJ1-5; possibly TRBD1 for D (6 bases). Between the trimmed V and J ends, which lost 0 bases and 3 bases, there was a span of 10 bases. This CDR3 region has 15 residues. CDR1 SGHKS and CDR2 YYEKEE come from the germline V gene (reference sequence). CDR3 nucleotide sequence: TGTGCCAGCAGCTTGGCAGGGGTTGACAATCAGCCCCAGCATTTT. Its translation: CASSLAGVDNQPQHF.

This clone was counted a few times. V is TRBV7-7 and J is TRBJ2-2; maybe TRBD2 (5 bases). CDR1 is SSHAT and CDR2 is FNYEAQ in the germline V gene (reference sequence). CDR3 length equals 14 residues. Between the trimmed V and J ends, which lost 1 base and 6 bases, there was a span of 9 bases. The CDR3 coding sequence is TGTGCCAGCAGCTTAGATCGGGGATCCGGGGAGCTGTTTTTT. Protein: CASSLDRGSGELFF.

In nucleotides, the CDR3 is TGCAGTGTGTCTAGAACAGATACGCAGTATTTT. Amino acid sequence: CSVSRTDTQYF. V gene TRBV20-1 combines with J gene TRBJ2-3; D gene unclear. In germline, CDR1 is DFQATT, CDR2 SNEGSKA (reference sequence). V lost 7 bases and J 3 bases, leaving 8 bases between the germline ends. The CDR3 consists of 11 residues.

This clone was counted once. The chain has TRBV4-1 and TRBJ1-3, with D tentatively TRBD1 (6 bases). Germline V gene data show CDR1 as MGHRA and CDR2 as YSYEKL. The CDR3 covers 19 residues. Trimming left V 0 bases short and J 0 bases short, with 18 bases between. In nucleotides, the CDR3 is TGCGCCAGCAGCCAAGATCTTAATTCAGGGGCGAGCTCTGGAAACACCATATATTTT. It translates to CASSQDLNSGASSGNTIYF.

This sequence joins TRBV18 and TRBJ2-3, with 7 bases that match TRBD2. Trimming removed 3 bases from V and 2 bases from J; junction bases left unmatched: 5. From germline, CDR1 is KGHSH and CDR2 LQKENI. The length of the CDR3 is 15 residues. The DNA of the CDR3 is TGTGCCAGCTCACCCAGCGGGGAATACACAGATACGCAGTATTTT. Protein sequence: CASSPSGEYTDTQYF.

A few counts support this clone. This rearrangement joins TRBV6-5 to TRBJ2-1; D might be TRBD1 (6 bases). This CDR3 contains 15 residues. The V end lost 6 bases, the J end lost 3 bases, and 15 bases lay between the germline ends. From germline, CDR1 is MNHEY and CDR2 SVGAGI. CDR3: CASSPAAGDYNEQFF. The CDR3, as DNA: TGTGCCAGCAGCCCCGCGGCAGGGGACTACAATGAGCAGTTCTTC.

The chain combines TRBV27 with TRBJ1-1; possibly TRBD1 for D (6 bases). The V end was cut by 11 bases, the J end by 6 bases, with 22 bases between. Germline lookup yields CDR1 MNHEY and CDR2 SMNVEV (reference sequence). The CDR3 spans 14 residues. The CDR3 bases are TGTGCCTCTCAGTCCCACGGGGGGCCGTCTGAAGCTTTCTTT. This gives the protein CASQSHGGPSEAFF.

The chain couples TRBV5-4 to TRBJ2-5; 11 nucleotides agree with TRBD2. V trimming: 0 bases; J trimming: 2 bases; junction bases outside the gene matches: 3. Germline V gene sequence: CDR1 SGHNT, CDR2 YYREEE (reference sequence). This CDR3 has 16 amino acids. The CDR3 nucleotides are TGTGCCAGCAGCTTGGATCTAGCGGGGGGACAAGAGACCCAGTACTTC. Translation gives CASSLDLAGGQETQYF.

The chain recombines TRBV5-4 with TRBJ2-1; 10 bases fit TRBD2. Germline trimming cut 3 bases from V and 0 bases from J; bases unmatched to any gene: 6. Germline assignment: CDR1 SGHNT and CDR2 YYREEE (reference sequence). The CDR3 sequence is 17 residues long. The CDR3 coding sequence is TGTGCCAGCAGCTCCCTAGCGGGGGAAATCTCCTACAATGAGCAGTTCTTC. Translating it yields CASSSLAGEISYNEQFF.

The chain combines TRBV5-1 with TRBJ2-7; D is possibly TRBD1 (5 bases). Germline V gene sequence: CDR1 SGHRS, CDR2 YFSETQ. The CDR3 has 14 amino acids. V was cut by 0 bases and J by 3 bases, with 10 bases left in between. CDR3 sequence reads: CASSLGPGNYEQYF. CDR3 DNA: TGCGCCAGCAGCTTGGGTCCAGGGAACTACGAGCAGTACTTC.

This clone was counted only a few times. The rearrangement joins TRBV2 to TRBJ1-5; D is unclear. The CDR3 is 15 amino acids. Germline CDR1 is SNHLY and CDR2 is FYNNEI. The V end lost 6 bases, the J end lost 0 bases, and 12 bases lay between the germline ends. CDR3: CASRYGSLSNQPQHF. In DNA, the CDR3 is TGTGCCAGCAGGTACGGGTCCCTTAGCAATCAGCCCCAGCATTTT.

The chain uses TRBV18 and TRBJ1-3, with D possibly TRBD1 on 5 matching bases. The CDR3 runs 16 residues. The germline V gene has CDR1 KGHSH and CDR2 LQKENI. V shed 3 bases and J shed 4 bases, with 16 bases lying between them. The CDR3 nucleotides are TGTGCCAGCTCACCCGATCAGGGATTCGGAGGAAACACCATATATTTT. This encodes CASSPDQGFGGNTIYF.

This chain uses TRBV7-9 with TRBJ2-1, with 10 positions matching TRBD2. The CDR3 consists of 16 residues. Germline V gives CDR1 SEHNR, CDR2 FQNEAQ (reference sequence). V gave up 1 base and J gave up 4 bases; unmatched junction bases: 4. DNA for the CDR3: TGTGCCAGCAGCTTAGTGCCTAGCGGGGGATACAATGAGCAGTTCTTC. As protein: CASSLVPSGGYNEQFF.